Here is one T cell receptor (beta chain) with its context. What it recognizes is unknown. Sequencing of DNA taken from cultured CD4+ T cells relied on the Oncomine TCR Beta short-read assay. CD4+ T cells were cultured, and genomic DNA was extracted from them. TCRdb re-analysed the PCR reads in MiXCR, keeping a single row per CDR3 protein. The sample lists approximately 12,000 distinct CDR3 sequences, 40% to 55% seen once, with 7% in the top ten. This entry belongs to a study of vaccination and CD4 T cells after COVID-19. On the study more broadly: Investigators stimulated cells with overlapping spike peptides drawn from SARS-CoV-2, HCoV-NL63, HCoV-OC43 and HCoV-229E. Study conclusions and caveats: A nonsignificant median increase from about 22 to 38 SARS-CoV-2-reactive clonotypes was observed.

The CDR3 has 16 residues. The V end lost 3 bases, the J end lost 4 bases, and 17 bases lay between the germline ends. Germline CDR1 SGHDT, CDR2 YYEEEE. Treatment here: 10-day PBMC culture with coronavirus spike peptide pools or control peptides (ViraFEST assay). The authors isolated CD4+ T cells by negative selection after around 10 days of culture. The clonotype was recovered from a human donor who had recovered from COVID-19. The chain links TRBV5-6 to TRBJ2-1, with a tentative D call TRBD1 (6 bases). The sequencing sample was made of CD4+ T cells from blood, cultured in vitro. The CDR3: CASSSQGIGRYNEQFF. Here the CDR3 DNA reads TGTGCCAGCAGCTCACAGGGAATAGGGAGATACAATGAGCAGTTCTTC.